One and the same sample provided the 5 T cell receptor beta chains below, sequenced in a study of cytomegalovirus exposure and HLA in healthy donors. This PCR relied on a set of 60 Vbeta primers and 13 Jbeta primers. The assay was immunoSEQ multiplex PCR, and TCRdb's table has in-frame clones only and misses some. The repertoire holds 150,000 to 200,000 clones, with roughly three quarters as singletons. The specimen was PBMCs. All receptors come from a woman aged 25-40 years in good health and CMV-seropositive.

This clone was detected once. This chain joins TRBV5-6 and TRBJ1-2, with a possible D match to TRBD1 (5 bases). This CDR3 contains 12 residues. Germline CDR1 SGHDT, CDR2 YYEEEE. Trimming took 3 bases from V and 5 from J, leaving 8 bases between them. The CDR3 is CASSSGFYGYTF. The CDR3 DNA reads TGTGCCAGCAGCTCAGGGTTTTATGGCTACACCTTC.

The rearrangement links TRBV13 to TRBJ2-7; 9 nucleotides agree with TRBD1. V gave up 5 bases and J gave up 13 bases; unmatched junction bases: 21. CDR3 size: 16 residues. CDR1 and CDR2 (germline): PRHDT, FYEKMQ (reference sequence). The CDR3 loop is CASSQGDRVIGSSIYF. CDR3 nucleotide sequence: TGTGCCAGCAGCCAGGGGGACAGGGTCATAGGATCGAGCATTTACTTC.

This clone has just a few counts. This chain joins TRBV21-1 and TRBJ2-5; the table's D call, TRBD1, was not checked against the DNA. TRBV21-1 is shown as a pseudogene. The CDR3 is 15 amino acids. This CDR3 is CASSKGGQGKETQYF. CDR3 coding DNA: TGTGCCAGCAGCAAAGGGGGACAGGGTAAAGAGACCCAGTACTTC.

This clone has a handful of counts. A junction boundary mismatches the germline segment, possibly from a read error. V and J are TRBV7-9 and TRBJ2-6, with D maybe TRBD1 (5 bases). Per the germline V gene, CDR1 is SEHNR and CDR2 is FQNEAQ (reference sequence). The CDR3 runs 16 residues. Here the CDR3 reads CSSTAPSRAGANVLTF. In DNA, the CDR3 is TGTTCCAGCACCGCACCCAGCAGGGCTGGGGCCAACGTCCTGACTTTC.

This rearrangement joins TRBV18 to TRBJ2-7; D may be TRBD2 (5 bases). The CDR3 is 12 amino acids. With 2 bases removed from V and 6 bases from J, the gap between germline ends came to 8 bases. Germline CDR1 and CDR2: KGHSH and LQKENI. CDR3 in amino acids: CASSPGLAEQYF. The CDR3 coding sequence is TGTGCCAGCTCACCAGGACTCGCCGAGCAGTACTTC.